A single sample gave rise to the 19 T cell receptor beta chains below, sequenced in a study of shared clonotypes between healthy human individuals. Profiling relied on immunoSEQ multiplex PCR, and the TCRdb table lists in-frame clones only, not all of them. The sample shows hundreds of thousands of clones, 95% to 96% of them seen only once. Naivety among CD8 cells was defined by CD45RO negativity and positive CCR7 selection, thereby excluding terminally differentiated effector memory CD45RA+ cells. Input material: naive CD8+ T cells sorted from blood. These receptors were taken from a woman aged 25 to 39 in good health.

V usage is TRBV5-6 and J usage is TRBJ2-5; the D call may be TRBD1 or TRBD2 (7 bases each). Per the germline V gene, CDR1 is SGHDT and CDR2 is YYEEEE. CDR3 size: 17 residues. V shed 4 bases and J shed 5 bases, with 24 bases lying between them. The CDR3 nucleotides read TGTGCCAGCAGCCGAAAGGGGGCGGACCCGCGGGGGGAGACCCAGTACTTC. Translated: CASSRKGADPRGETQYF.

The V and J genes are TRBV9 and TRBJ1-2; no clear D. The V and J ends lost 0 bases and 0 bases respectively, with 9 bases between them. CDR1 is SGDLS, CDR2 YYNGEE, per germline. The CDR3 is 15 amino acids. The CDR3 reads CASSVDPGPNYGYTF. CDR3 in DNA: TGTGCCAGCAGCGTAGATCCGGGTCCTAACTATGGCTACACCTTC.

The chain links TRBV30 to TRBJ2-1; no clear D gene. Looked up from germline, CDR1 is GTSNPN and CDR2 is SVGIG (reference sequence). V shed 0 bases and J shed 8 bases, with 11 bases lying between them. The CDR3 consists of 13 residues. CDR3 amino acids: CAWSVMRLYEQFF. For the CDR3, the DNA is TGTGCCTGGAGTGTAATGCGGCTCTATGAGCAGTTCTTC.

This rearrangement joins TRBV19 to TRBJ2-1, with TRBD2 matching over 9 bases. The CDR3 runs 18 residues. V was pared by 1 base and J by 1 base, with 8 bases of the junction left unmatched. Per the germline V gene, CDR1 is LNHDA and CDR2 is SQIVND (reference sequence). CDR3 in amino acids: CASSIGLAGSRSYNEQFF. In DNA form, the CDR3 reads TGTGCCAGTAGTATAGGTCTAGCGGGAAGCCGGTCCTACAATGAGCAGTTCTTC.

The chain is built from TRBV7-8 and TRBJ2-5; maybe TRBD2 (6 bases). CDR3 length: 15 residues. CDR1 and CDR2 (germline): SGHVS, FQNEAQ. Between the trimmed V and J ends, which lost 1 base and 5 bases, there was a span of 14 bases. The CDR3, as DNA: TGTGCCAGCAGCTTAGGATATGGGAGGCAGGAGACCCAGTACTTC. Its translation is CASSLGYGRQETQYF.

This CDR3 reads CASTPAGPPSYNEQFF. DNA of the CDR3: TGTGCCAGCACCCCGGCGGGGCCACCATCCTACAATGAGCAGTTCTTC. This chain links TRBV27 with TRBJ2-1; possible D gene TRBD2, 6 bases. Trimming shortened V by 7 bases and J by 1 base, and 17 bases separated the two germline ends. The CDR3 runs 16 residues. Germline assignment: CDR1 MNHEY and CDR2 SMNVEV (reference sequence).

This clone is a singleton in its sample. The gene calls are TRBV6-6 and TRBJ2-7; D not resolved. Germline V gene data show CDR1 as MNHNY and CDR2 as SVGAGI (reference sequence). The V gene lost 0 bases and the J gene lost 2 bases, with 14 bases spanning the gap. The CDR3 sequence is 16 residues long. CDR3 sequence: CASSYSKVITPYEQYF. The DNA of the CDR3 is TGTGCCAGCAGTTACTCGAAGGTAATTACACCCTACGAGCAGTACTTC.

J is TRBJ2-3 and V is TRBV27; D possibly corresponds to TRBD2 (6 bases). Germline assignment: CDR1 MNHEY and CDR2 SMNVEV (reference sequence). There are 16 residues in the CDR3. V was clipped by 7 bases and J by 6 bases, with 23 bases between them. The CDR3, as DNA: TGTGCCAGCACTTCATTGATAGATGGGAGGATGGATACGCAGTATTTT. It is translated as CASTSLIDGRMDTQYF.

The V call is TRBV2, the J call TRBJ2-7, with TRBD1 as a possible D gene (6 bases). The CDR3 covers 15 residues. Germline V gene sequence: CDR1 SNHLY, CDR2 FYNNEI. V was trimmed by 1 base and J by 0 bases, leaving 10 bases between them. Here the CDR3 DNA reads TGTGCCAGCAGTGAAGGACAGGTGCCCTCCTACGAGCAGTACTTC. It encodes CASSEGQVPSYEQYF.

The rearrangement uses TRBV7-8 and TRBJ2-7; 8 bases match TRBD2. The CDR3 covers 16 residues. V shed 5 bases and J 0 bases; nucleotides not matched to a gene: 9. Germline V gives CDR1 SGHVS, CDR2 FQNEAQ. Here the CDR3 DNA reads TGTGCCAGCAGCCCAGCACCCAGCGGGAGCTCCTACGAGCAGTACTTC. This sequence encodes CASSPAPSGSSYEQYF. Full variable domain (missing parts from reference TRBV7-8 and TRBJ2-7): GAGVSQSPRYKVAKRGQDVALRCDPISGHVSLFWYQQALGQGPEFLTYFQNEAQLDKSGLPSDRFFAERPEGSVSTLKIQRTQQEDSAVYLCASSPAPSGSSYEQYFGPGTRLTVT.

V is TRBV28 and J is TRBJ1-2; a weak D match, TRBD1 (5 bases). The CDR3 is made up of 16 amino acids. The V and J ends lost 4 bases and 6 bases respectively, with 21 bases between them. Per germline, CDR1 MDHEN and CDR2 SYDVKM. The CDR3 spells CASSSPGLKRKNGYTF. DNA of the CDR3: TGTGCCAGCAGTTCACCGGGACTTAAGAGGAAGAATGGCTACACCTTC.

The rearrangement links TRBV6-1 to TRBJ2-1; D is tentatively TRBD1 or TRBD2 (6 bases each). Germline CDR1 is MNHNS and CDR2 is SASEGT. Trimming shortened V by 2 bases and J by 1 base, and 15 bases separated the two germline ends. The CDR3 is 17 amino acids. In nucleotides, the CDR3 is TGTGCCAGCAGTGAAATCAACGAGGGGGGATCCTACAATGAGCAGTTCTTC. This encodes CASSEINEGGSYNEQFF.

The chain recombines TRBV6-4 with TRBJ2-1, with D perhaps matching TRBD1 or TRBD2 (6 bases each). Germline-derived CDR1 and CDR2 are MRHNA and SNTAGT. Trimming took 3 bases from V and 7 from J, leaving 13 bases between them. CDR3 length equals 14 residues. In nucleotides, the CDR3 is TGTGCCAGCAGTGATGGGGGGCGTCTAAATGAGCAGTTCTTC. Translating it yields CASSDGGRLNEQFF.

The rearrangement uses TRBV5-1 and TRBJ2-7; D uncertain. This CDR3 contains 13 residues. The V gene lost 2 bases and the J gene lost 3 bases, with 9 bases spanning the gap. Germline loops: CDR1 SGHRS, CDR2 YFSETQ. The CDR3 region is CASSFGSFYEQYF. The CDR3 bases are TGCGCCAGCAGCTTTGGCTCGTTCTACGAGCAGTACTTC.

The rearrangement links TRBV9 to TRBJ2-1; perhaps TRBD2 as D (6 bases). The V and J ends lost 0 bases and 7 bases respectively, with 11 bases between them. Germline V gives CDR1 SGDLS, CDR2 YYNGEE. The CDR3 is 14 residues long. CDR3 in DNA: TGTGCCAGCAGCGTAGGTGGAGGGGAAAATGAGCAGTTCTTC. This encodes CASSVGGGENEQFF.

This sequence joins TRBV25-1 and TRBJ1-4; 7 positions agree with TRBD1. The ends lost 1 base at V and 3 bases at J; junction bases unmatched: 11. CDR1 and CDR2 (germline): MGHDK, SYGVNS. The CDR3 contains 18 residues. The CDR3 DNA reads as TGTGCCAGCAGTGAATCCCTGGTTAGAGGGGGCCCTAATGAAAAACTGTTTTTT. Translated, it gives CASSESLVRGGPNEKLFF. The full variable domain, with the rest looked up from reference TRBV25-1 and TRBJ1-4, is EADIYQTPRYLVIGTGKKITLECSQTMGHDKMYWYQQDPGMELHLIHYSYGVNSTEKGDLSSESTVSRIRTEHFPLTLESARPSHTSQYLCASSESLVRGGPNEKLFFGSGTQLSVL.

Remarks on this clone: Other DNA sequences in the same sample also yield this CDR3. The V and J genes are TRBV27 and TRBJ1-2, with D perhaps TRBD1 (6 bases). This CDR3 has 12 residues. The V end lost 6 bases, the J end lost 7 bases, and 12 bases lay between the germline ends. Germline V gene data show CDR1 as MNHEY and CDR2 as SMNVEV (reference sequence). The CDR3 sequence is CASSPGGGGYTF. The CDR3 nucleotides are TGTGCCAGCAGCCCCGGGGGCGGTGGCTACACCTTC.

This clone was recorded once. The chain combines TRBV6-1 with TRBJ2-5, with TRBD1 matching 7 bases. The CDR3 is 14 residues long. V lost 6 bases to trimming and J lost 5 bases; unmatched junction nucleotides: 9. The germline V gene encodes CDR1 MNHNS and CDR2 SASEGT. CDR3 protein: CASSLGQPWETQYF. In DNA form, the CDR3 reads TGTGCCAGCAGCCTGGGACAGCCCTGGGAGACCCAGTACTTC.

This sequence joins TRBV7-8 and TRBJ2-3, with D perhaps matching TRBD1 (6 bases). Trimming left V 4 bases short and J 0 bases short, with 11 bases between. Germline V CDR1 and CDR2: SGHVS, FQNEAQ. The CDR3 consists of 15 residues. CDR3 coding DNA: TGTGCCAGCAGCTCGCGACAGGCAAGCACAGATACGCAGTATTTT. This translates into CASSSRQASTDTQYF.